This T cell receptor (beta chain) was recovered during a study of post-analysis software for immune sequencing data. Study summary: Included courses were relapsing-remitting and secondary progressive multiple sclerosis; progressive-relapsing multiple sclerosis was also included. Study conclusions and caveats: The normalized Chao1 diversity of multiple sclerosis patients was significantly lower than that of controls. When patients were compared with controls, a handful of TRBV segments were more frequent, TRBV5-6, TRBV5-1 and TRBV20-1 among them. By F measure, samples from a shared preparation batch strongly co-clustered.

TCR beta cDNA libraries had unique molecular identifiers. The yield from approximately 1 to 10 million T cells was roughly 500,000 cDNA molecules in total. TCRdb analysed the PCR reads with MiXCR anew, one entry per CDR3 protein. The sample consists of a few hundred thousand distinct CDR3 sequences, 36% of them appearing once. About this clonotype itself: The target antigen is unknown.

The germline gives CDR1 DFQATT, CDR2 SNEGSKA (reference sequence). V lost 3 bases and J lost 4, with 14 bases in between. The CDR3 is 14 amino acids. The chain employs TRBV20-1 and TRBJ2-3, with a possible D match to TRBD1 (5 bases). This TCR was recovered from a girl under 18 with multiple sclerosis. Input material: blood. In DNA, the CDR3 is TGCAGTGCTAGGGACGGCCAGGGCCCAGATACGCAGTATTTT. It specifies CSARDGQGPDTQYF.